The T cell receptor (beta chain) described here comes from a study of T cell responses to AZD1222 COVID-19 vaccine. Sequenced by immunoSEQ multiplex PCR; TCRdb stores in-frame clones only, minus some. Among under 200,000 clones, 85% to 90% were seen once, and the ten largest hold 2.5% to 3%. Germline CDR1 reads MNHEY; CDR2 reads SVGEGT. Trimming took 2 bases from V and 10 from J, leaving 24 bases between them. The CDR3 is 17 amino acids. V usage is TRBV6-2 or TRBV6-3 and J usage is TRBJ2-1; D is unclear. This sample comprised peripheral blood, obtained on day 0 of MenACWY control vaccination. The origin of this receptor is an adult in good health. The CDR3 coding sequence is TGTGCCAGCAGTTACCTCTCGACCGGGCCTAAAAGAAGGGAGCAGTTCTTC. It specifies CASSYLSTGPKRREQFF.